The 3 T cell receptor beta chains below all came from one sample that was sequenced in a study of blood T cells in healthy people across ages. Combining a sample-barcoded 5' primer with a J-beta primer mix, a second PCR ran for about 7 to 11 cycles. Each CDR3 protein gets one entry after TCRdb re-called the 5' RACE reads with MiXCR. This sample carries more than 550,000 distinct CDR3 sequences, over 20% of them seen once, and the ten largest clones take about 20%. Sequencing was performed on blood. These TCRs come from a man in his 70s in good health.

This clonotype was recorded many times. J is TRBJ1-5 and V is TRBV12-3 or TRBV12-4, with D maybe TRBD1 (6 bases). V gave up 1 base and J gave up 2 bases, with 9 bases separating them. The CDR3 consists of 15 residues. In DNA form, the CDR3 reads TGTGCCAGCAGTTTAGAACAGGGACGCAATCAGCCCCAGCATTTT. This gives the protein CASSLEQGRNQPQHF.

J is TRBJ1-2 and V is TRBV28; D is unresolved. Germline values: CDR1 MDHEN, CDR2 SYDVKM. The ends were cut back, 4 bases at V and 3 bases at J, with 15 bases in the middle. This CDR3 is built from 15 residues. The CDR3, as DNA: TGTGCCAGCAGTTCGTGGTTAAAAGTTGACTATGGCTACACCTTC. This codes for CASSSWLKVDYGYTF.

This clonotype appeared a few times. CDR3 in DNA: TGCAGTGCAAGAACTAGCGGGAGACCCTATGAGCAGTTCTTC. Translation: CSARTSGRPYEQFF. V gene TRBV20-1 combines with J gene TRBJ2-1, with 11 bases fitting TRBD2. The trim removed 6 bases at V and 8 bases at J, leaving 9 bases unmatched. The CDR3 is made up of 14 amino acids. Germline CDR1 DFQATT, CDR2 SNEGSKA (reference sequence).